The 10 T cell receptor beta chains listed next were all sequenced from one sample in a study of T cell changes during pregnancy in multiple sclerosis. Produced via immunoSEQ multiplex PCR; TCRdb's table is partial and in-frame only. The sample comprises about 50,000 clones, around 87% of which are singletons, and approximately 4.9% rests with the top ten. The sequences come from peripheral blood, collected after pregnancy. These receptors all stem from a female donor in good health, enrolled as a control in a pregnancy study.

This chain connects TRBV9 to TRBJ2-2, with TRBD2 identical over 16 bases. This CDR3 contains 20 residues. With 0 bases clipped from V and 5 bases from J, the junction kept 10 bases outside the gene matches. The germline CDR1 and CDR2 sequences are SGDLS and YYNGEE. The CDR3 DNA reads as TGTGCCAGCAGCGTAGCCCCCGGGACTAGCGGGGGGGCATGGACCGGGGAGCTGTTTTTT. This codes for CASSVAPGTSGGAWTGELFF.

The chain recombines TRBV19 with TRBJ1-4, with D possibly TRBD1 on 6 matching bases. The CDR3 is 11 amino acids. CDR1 is LNHDA, CDR2 SQIVND, per germline (reference sequence). V dropped 3 bases and J dropped 16 bases, with 12 bases sitting between them. CDR3 sequence reads: CASSIRGASFF. The CDR3 region has the DNA TGTGCCAGTAGTATCAGGGGAGCATCGTTTTTT.

The V and J genes are TRBV4-3 and TRBJ2-1; 14 bases match TRBD2. The CDR3 length is 16 residues. The germline V gene encodes CDR1 LGHNA and CDR2 YSLEER. V lost 0 bases, J lost 7 bases, and 2 bases stayed unmatched. The CDR3 loop reads CASSQDRTSGGNEQFF. Written as DNA, the CDR3 is TGCGCCAGCAGCCAAGATCGGACTAGCGGGGGGAATGAGCAGTTCTTC.

This clone showed up just once. The V gene is TRBV15, the J gene TRBJ1-1; TRBD1 is a possible D gene (6 bases). Germline CDR1 LNHNV, CDR2 YYDKDF (reference sequence). CDR3 length equals 13 residues. Trimming cost V 3 bases and J 6 bases, with 11 bases left between them. The CDR3 loop is CATSRGYRAEAFF. In DNA form, the CDR3 reads TGTGCCACCAGCAGGGGATACAGGGCTGAAGCTTTCTTT.

In its sample, this clone was seen once. The gene calls are TRBV4-3 and TRBJ1-2; TRBD1 might be the D (5 bases). The CDR3 covers 13 residues. The germline V gene has CDR1 LGHNA and CDR2 YSLEER. Trimming removed 3 bases at V and 8 bases at J, with 13 bases between. Written as DNA, the CDR3 is TGCGCCAGCAGCCATTCAGGGAAGGGCGGCTACACCTTC. It codes for CASSHSGKGGYTF.

This chain links TRBV5-8 with TRBJ2-7; D is unresolved. From germline, CDR1 is SGHTS and CDR2 YDEGEE. Trimming left V 3 bases short and J 2 bases short, with 12 bases between. The CDR3 extends over 14 amino acids. CDR3 sequence: CASSSSLLPYEQYF. The CDR3, as DNA: TGTGCCAGCAGCTCATCACTTTTACCCTACGAGCAGTACTTC.

This clone has only one observation. The CDR3 reads CASSERGQGFVRSTEAFF. CDR3 DNA sequence: TGTGCCAGCAGTGAAAGGGGACAGGGCTTTGTCCGGTCCACTGAAGCTTTCTTT. The V call is TRBV6-1, the J call TRBJ1-1; 9 positions match TRBD1. The CDR3 totals 18 residues. Germline CDR1 is MNHNS and CDR2 is SASEGT. V was pared by 2 bases and J by 4 bases, with 14 bases of the junction left unmatched.

The V and J genes are TRBV7-3 and TRBJ1-1; D unclear. The germline V gene encodes CDR1 SGHTA and CDR2 FQGTGA. The CDR3 length is 14 residues. V was pared by 5 bases and J by 1 base, with 11 bases between. Written as DNA, the CDR3 is TGTGCCAGCAGCCCTGGCCCTTCGAACACTGAAGCTTTCTTT. Its translation: CASSPGPSNTEAFF.

The chain joins TRBV7-8 to TRBJ1-2; D remains ambiguous. Trimming left V 5 bases short and J 3 bases short, with 10 bases between. CDR3 size: 13 residues. Germline V gene lookup returns CDR1 SGHVS and CDR2 FQNEAQ. CDR3 region: CASSVGPDYGYTF. The CDR3 DNA reads as TGTGCCAGCAGCGTCGGTCCTGACTATGGCTACACCTTC. The full variable domain, with the rest looked up from reference TRBV7-8 and TRBJ1-2, is GAGVSQSPRYKVAKRGQDVALRCDPISGHVSLFWYQQALGQGPEFLTYFQNEAQLDKSGLPSDRFFAERPEGSVSTLKIQRTQQEDSAVYLCASSVGPDYGYTFGSGTRLTVV.

V is TRBV29-1 and J is TRBJ2-2; 8 bases are shared with TRBD2. V lost 7 bases to trimming and J lost 3 bases; unmatched junction nucleotides: 7. The CDR3 is 14 amino acids. Germline assignment: CDR1 SQVTM and CDR2 ANQGSEA. CDR3 bases: TGCAGCGCTGGGACGGGGGGGTACACCGGGGAGCTGTTTTTT. Translating gives CSAGTGGYTGELFF.